The rows below give T cell receptor beta chains drawn from one sample of a study of regulatory T cells in long-lasting Graves disease. TCRdb re-analysed the multiplex PCR reads in MiXCR, keeping a single row per CDR3 protein. Of 310,000 or so distinct CDR3 sequences listed, 20% were seen once; the top ten hold roughly 29%. The sample in question was peripheral blood mononuclear cells (PBMCs), obtained when the disease was refractory, from a patient treated with antithyroid drugs. These receptors all come from a female donor with Graves disease. CDR3s include the opening cysteine and the closing phenylalanine or tryptophan. The D gene is left open where the match is weak. Clone size is not always given. Where it is, it says once, few, many or a class for expanded clones.

TRBJ2-7 TRBD1 TRBV28 many CASSHGQVNTYEQYF TGTGCCAGCAGCCATGGACAGGTTAACACCTACGAGCAGTACTTC
TRBJ1-1 NA TRBV11-2 many CASSFRRKSTEAFF TGTGCCAGCAGCTTTAGGCGAAAAAGCACTGAAGCTTTCTTT
TRBJ1-6 TRBD1 TRBV5-6 NA CASSYGTGVYNSPLHF TGTGCCAGCAGCTACGGGACAGGGGTGTATAATTCACCCCTCCACTTT
TRBJ1-2 TRBD1 TRBV10-3 NA CAVGQDGYTF TGTGCCGTGGGACAGGATGGCTACACCTTC
TRBJ1-5 NA TRBV4-1 NA CASSHGGPGQRPQNQPQHF TGCGCCAGCAGCCATGGGGGTCCGGGACAACGACCGCAAAATCAGCCCCAGCATTTT
TRBJ1-2 NA TRBV19 few CASSIQQGNYGYTF TGTGCCAGTAGTATTCAACAGGGTAACTATGGCTACACCTTC
TRBJ2-2 NA TRBV29-1 NA CSVRSTGELFF TGCAGCGTCCGGAGCACCGGGGAGCTGTTTTTT
TRBJ1-1 TRBD1 TRBV4-2 NA CASSLDREATEAFF TGTGCCAGCAGCCTAGACAGGGAGGCCACTGAAGCTTTCTTT
TRBJ2-7 NA TRBV12-3/TRBV12-4 many CASSFEGAAGEQYF TGTGCCAGCAGTTTCGAGGGGGCAGCGGGGGAGCAGTACTTC
TRBJ1-1 NA TRBV28 many CASSQIRTEAFF TGTGCCAGCAGCCAAATCCGCACTGAAGCTTTCTTT
TRBJ2-7 TRBD1 TRBV27 many CASSSSWGQAVYEQYF TGTGCCAGCAGTAGTAGCTGGGGACAGGCAGTCTACGAGCAGTACTTC
TRBJ2-7 TRBD2 TRBV7-8 NA CASSTRLAGVTEQYF TGTGCCAGCAGCACCCGACTAGCGGGAGTCACGGAGCAGTACTTC
TRBJ2-7 NA TRBV7-9 many CASSSPLGYEQYF TGTGCCAGCAGTTCTCCTTTGGGCTACGAGCAGTACTTC
TRBJ2-3 TRBD2 TRBV12-3/TRBV12-4 NA CASTRLAGASDTQYF TGTGCCAGCACTAGGCTAGCGGGAGCGTCAGATACGCAGTATTTT
TRBJ2-7 TRBD1 TRBV6-4 NA CASSYSWGQGKQYF TGTGCCAGCAGTTACTCTTGGGGACAGGGTAAGCAGTACTTC
TRBJ2-1 NA TRBV6-1 NA CASRQVGEIYNEQFF TGTGCCAGCAGGCAGGTGGGGGAGATATACAATGAGCAGTTCTTC
TRBJ1-1 NA TRBV10-3 NA CAIRPTADGLDTEAFF TGTGCCATCAGACCGACGGCTGACGGACTCGACACTGAAGCTTTCTTT
TRBJ1-5 NA TRBV27 few CASSNQGPYSNQPQHF TGTGCCAGCTCTAATCAGGGTCCCTATAGCAATCAGCCCCAGCATTTT
TRBJ2-7 NA TRBV5-1 many CASSLAAGQRYEQYF TGCGCCAGCAGCTTGGCAGCGGGACAGCGGTACGAGCAGTACTTC
TRBJ1-2 NA TRBV7-9 many CASSSPGPSYGYTF TGTGCCAGCAGCTCACCGGGACCTTCCTATGGCTACACCTTC
TRBJ2-1 TRBD2 TRBV28 NA CASSLGGAGSSYNEQFF TGTGCCAGCAGTCTCGGGGGAGCGGGAAGCTCCTACAATGAGCAGTTCTTC
TRBJ2-7 TRBD2 TRBV30 many CAWSVPRASGYEQYF TGTGCCTGGAGTGTACCCCGGGCTAGCGGATACGAGCAGTACTTC
TRBJ2-2 NA TRBV30 NA CAWSVQGQGRSGELFF TGTGCCTGGAGTGTACAGGGCCAGGGCCGGTCCGGGGAGCTGTTTTTT
TRBJ2-7 NA TRBV7-9 once CASSVEGGYEQYF TGTGCCAGCAGCGTCGAGGGCGGCTACGAGCAGTACTTC
TRBJ1-3 NA TRBV10-3 NA CAISEPGGALSPSVPGNTIYF TGTGCCATCAGCGAGCCTGGAGGGGCATTATCCCCCTCGGTACCTGGAAACACCATATATTTT
TRBJ2-7 TRBD1 TRBV6-9 NA CASSSFEERQGYYEQYF TGTGCCAGCAGTTCCTTTGAGGAAAGACAGGGCTACTACGAGCAGTACTTC
TRBJ1-2 NA TRBV6-2/TRBV6-3 NA CASSFFLEGDYGYTF TGTGCCAGCAGTTTTTTCCTGGAGGGGGACTATGGCTACACCTTC
TRBJ2-2 NA TRBV28 many CASRGSVTGELFF TGTGCCAGCAGGGGCTCGGTGACCGGGGAGCTGTTTTTT
TRBJ2-7 TRBD1 TRBV12-3/TRBV12-4 few CASSRTGAPTDYYEQYF TGTGCCAGCAGTCGGACAGGGGCGCCTACTGACTACTACGAGCAGTACTTC
TRBJ2-7 NA TRBV10-3 NA CAISERGAEEDYF TGTGCCATCAGTGAAAGGGGGGCGGAGGAAGATTACTTC
TRBJ1-2 TRBD1 TRBV29-1 many CSVGPPGQGTTF TGCAGCGTTGGGCCGCCGGGACAGGGAACCACCTTC
TRBJ1-5 NA TRBV18 NA CASSWEGSNQPQHF TGTGCCAGCTCATGGGAAGGGAGCAATCAGCCCCAGCATTTT
TRBJ1-2 TRBD1 TRBV27 many CASSFGQGYGYTF TGTGCCAGCAGTTTTGGACAGGGGTATGGCTACACCTTC
TRBJ1-1 TRBD1 TRBV20-1 many CSAPGQDVQEAFF TGCAGTGCTCCCGGACAGGACGTCCAAGAAGCTTTCTTT
TRBJ1-6 NA TRBV12-3/TRBV12-4 many CASRGSGRGSPLHF TGTGCCAGCAGAGGGTCGGGTCGGGGTTCACCCCTCCACTTT